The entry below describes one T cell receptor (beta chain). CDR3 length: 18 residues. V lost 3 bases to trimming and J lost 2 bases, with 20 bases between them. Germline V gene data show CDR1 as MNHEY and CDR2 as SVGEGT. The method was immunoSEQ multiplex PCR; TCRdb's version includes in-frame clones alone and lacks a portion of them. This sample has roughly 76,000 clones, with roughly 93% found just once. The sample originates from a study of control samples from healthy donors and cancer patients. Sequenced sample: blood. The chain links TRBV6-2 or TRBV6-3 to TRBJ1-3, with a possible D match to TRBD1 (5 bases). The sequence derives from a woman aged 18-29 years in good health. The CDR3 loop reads CASSYGTRGPTTGNTIYF. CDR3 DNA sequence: TGTGCCAGCAGTTATGGTACTCGGGGCCCCACGACTGGAAACACCATATATTTT.